The rows below give T cell receptor beta chains drawn from one sample of a study of molecular identifiers for immune sequencing clone quantification. TCRdb fed the PCR reads into MiXCR, producing one record per CDR3 protein. The data contain about 640,000 distinct CDR3 sequences, 20% of them singletons. The sequenced material came from naive CD8+ T cells from blood, with Jurkat cell RNA spiked in. The receptors here all came from a human donor in good health. Some libraries in this study had Jurkat cell RNA spiked in. CDR3s include the opening cysteine and the closing phenylalanine or tryptophan. D genes are given only for firm matches. Only some rows state a clone size, as once, few, many or a class for expanded clones.

j_gene,v_gene,abundance,d_gene,len,CDR3aa,CDR3nt
TRBJ2-5,TRBV5-8,few,TRBD2,13,CASSWSGEETQYF,TGTGCCAGCAGCTGGAGCGGGGAAGAGACCCAGTACTTC
TRBJ2-7,TRBV29-1,many,TRBD1,13,CSVEGDSSYEQYF,TGCAGCGTTGAGGGGGACAGCTCCTACGAGCAGTACTTC
TRBJ2-1,TRBV3-1,few,-,13,CASSHPPLDEQFF,TGTGCCAGCAGCCACCCGCCATTGGATGAGCAGTTCTTC
TRBJ2-2,TRBV28,-,TRBD1,16,CASSPYPGQGTGELFF,TGTGCCAGCAGTCCCTATCCGGGACAGGGGACCGGGGAGCTGTTTTTT
TRBJ2-1,TRBV7-9,few,-,14,CASSLERQSNEQFF,TGTGCCAGCAGCTTAGAACGGCAGAGCAATGAGCAGTTCTTC
TRBJ2-5,TRBV27,-,TRBD2,15,CASSHQAGGQETQYF,TGTGCCAGCAGTCATCAAGCGGGGGGGCAAGAGACCCAGTACTTC
TRBJ2-3,TRBV7-6,many,-,13,CASSLVGPDTQYF,TGTGCCAGCAGCTTAGTTGGGCCAGATACGCAGTATTTT
TRBJ1-5,TRBV24-1,many,-,14,CATSEQGQNQPQHF,TGTGCCACCAGTGAACAGGGCCAAAATCAGCCCCAGCATTTT
TRBJ2-7,TRBV20-1,many,TRBD2,19,CSARGHPGLAGALGHEQYF,TGCAGTGCTAGAGGTCACCCGGGACTAGCGGGAGCGCTTGGTCACGAGCAGTACTTC
TRBJ2-5,TRBV7-9,few,TRBD1,15,CASSRGQGDMETQYF,TGTGCCAGCAGCAGAGGACAGGGTGATATGGAGACCCAGTACTTC
TRBJ2-1,TRBV9,few,TRBD2,16,CASSVGYSGGAVEQFF,TGTGCCAGCAGCGTAGGTTATAGCGGGGGGGCAGTTGAGCAGTTCTTC
TRBJ2-7,TRBV3-1,many,-,14,CASSQSAREYEQYF,TGTGCCAGCAGCCAGTCCGCACGGGAGTACGAGCAGTACTTC
TRBJ2-5,TRBV20-1,few,-,11,CSAPTWETQYF,TGCAGTGCACCGACGTGGGAGACCCAGTACTTC
TRBJ1-2,TRBV5-3,-,-,14,CASSSPTSYYGYTF,TGTGCCAGCAGCTCTCCGACCTCTTACTATGGCTACACCTTC
TRBJ2-2,TRBV14,-,-,15,CASSLLSEGPGELFF,TGTGCCAGCAGCTTGCTATCGGAGGGTCCCGGGGAGCTGTTTTTT
TRBJ2-3,TRBV27,-,-,15,CASRGSGWSTDTQYF,TGTGCCAGCAGGGGCAGCGGATGGAGCACAGATACGCAGTATTTT
TRBJ1-2,TRBV28,-,TRBD1,16,CASSPTGTGGGYGYTF,TGTGCCAGCAGCCCTACCGGGACAGGGGGCGGCTATGGCTACACCTTC
TRBJ1-1,TRBV13,many,-,15,CASSLNRPVDTEAFF,TGTGCCAGCAGCTTAAACAGACCAGTCGACACTGAAGCTTTCTTT
TRBJ2-7,TRBV5-1,many,-,13,CASSPYFGGEQYF,TGCGCCAGCAGCCCCTATTTCGGGGGCGAGCAGTACTTC
TRBJ1-4,TRBV4-3,many,-,17,CASSQDRSGATNEKLFF,TGCGCCAGCAGCCAGGACCGAAGCGGGGCAACTAATGAAAAACTGTTTTTT
TRBJ1-1,TRBV7-9,many,-,12,CASKASHTEAFF,TGTGCCAGCAAGGCAAGTCACACTGAAGCTTTCTTT
TRBJ2-7,TRBV9,few,-,14,CASSTRINSYEQYF,TGTGCCAGCAGCACGAGGATCAACTCCTACGAGCAGTACTTC
TRBJ1-1,TRBV6-2/TRBV6-3,many,-,15,CASSSTPSWDTEAFF,TGTGCCAGCAGTTCAACCCCCAGCTGGGACACTGAAGCTTTCTTT